These 30 T cell receptor beta chains share one sample of origin, sequenced in a study of Ad26.COV2.S vaccination and SARS-CoV-2 variants. Repertoires were generated with immunoSEQ multiplex PCR, while TCRdb's copy carries only in-frame clones and drops some. This sample has 200,000 to 300,000 clones, with around nine tenths found just once. Treatment reported: roughly 18 received Ad26.COV2.S at low or high dose, single or two shots; roughly five received placebo; per-sample allocation not given. On day 63 after the first injection, vaccine and placebo recipients gave samples. The specimen was peripheral blood, collected in a trial of Ad26.COV2.S vaccine versus placebo. The origin of the receptors is a person aged 18-60 years who received the Ad26.COV2.S COVID-19 vaccine or a placebo.

This clone was counted ten times or more. The chain joins TRBV4-3 to TRBJ1-4; D gene ambiguous. Germline CDR1 is LGHNA and CDR2 is YSLEER. Trimming took 0 bases from V and 6 from J, leaving 8 bases between them. The CDR3 contains 14 residues. The CDR3 loop is CASSQEGGDEKLFF. The CDR3 region has the DNA TGCGCCAGCAGCCAAGAGGGAGGTGATGAAAAACTGTTTTTT.

The chain combines TRBV12-3 or TRBV12-4 with TRBJ1-2; maybe TRBD1 (6 bases). V gave up 7 bases and J gave up 1 base, with 10 bases separating them. The CDR3 covers 13 residues. CDR3 region: CASKGDGNYGYTF. The CDR3 nucleotides are TGTGCCAGCAAGGGGGACGGTAACTATGGCTACACCTTC.

This sequence joins TRBV5-4 and TRBJ2-2; no clear D gene. Trimming cost V 4 bases and J 1 base, with 8 bases left between them. In germline, CDR1 is SGHNT, CDR2 YYREEE (reference sequence). This CDR3 spans 14 amino acids. The CDR3 region is CASSERKNTGELFF. CDR3 DNA: TGTGCCAGCAGCGAAAGAAAGAACACCGGGGAGCTGTTTTTT.

This rearrangement joins TRBV19 to TRBJ1-2; 7 positions match TRBD1. With V trimmed by 5 bases and J by 1 base, 7 bases remained unmatched. Germline CDR1 reads LNHDA; CDR2 reads SQIVND (reference sequence). The CDR3 is 15 residues long. The CDR3 nucleotides read TGTGCCAGTAGTGTCGACAGGGACTTTAACTATGGCTACACCTTC. It encodes CASSVDRDFNYGYTF.

This chain uses TRBV29-1 with TRBJ1-2; TRBD1 is a possible D gene (6 bases). Per germline, CDR1 SQVTM and CDR2 ANQGSEA. Trimming removed 4 bases from V and 2 bases from J, with 11 bases in between. The CDR3 runs to 13 residues. The chain's CDR3 is CSVGDTPNYGYTF. The DNA of the CDR3 is TGCAGCGTTGGGGACACTCCGAACTATGGCTACACCTTC.

The J gene is TRBJ2-7, the V gene TRBV6-1; 9 bases agree with TRBD2. Germline V lookup: CDR1 MNHNS, CDR2 SASEGT. The V segment lost 1 base and the J segment 12 bases; nucleotides outside the gene matches: 13. CDR3 length: 15 amino acids. The CDR3 protein is CASSEGDSGSARVYV. CDR3 bases: TGTGCCAGCAGTGAAGGAGATAGCGGGAGTGCCCGAGTGTACGTC.

This chain links TRBV7-6 with TRBJ2-3; TRBD1 or TRBD2 may be the D gene (5 bases each). V was cut by 3 bases and J by 5 bases, with 27 bases left in between. CDR3 size: 19 residues. The germline V gene has CDR1 SGHVS and CDR2 FNYEAQ. CDR3 in amino acids: CASSFQLSGTHYGRDTQYF. The CDR3 bases are TGTGCCAGCAGCTTTCAGCTCTCCGGGACGCACTATGGGCGAGATACGCAGTATTTT.

V gene TRBV7-8 combines with J gene TRBJ2-7; the D call may be TRBD1 or TRBD2 (6 bases each). Germline CDR1 reads SGHVS; CDR2 reads FQNEAQ. CDR3 length: 15 amino acids. V was shortened by 1 base and J by 3 bases, with 13 bases between the two germline ends. CDR3 region: CASSLVAGGIYEQYF. CDR3 in DNA: TGTGCCAGCAGCTTAGTCGCCGGGGGCATCTACGAGCAGTACTTC. The entire variable domain, with the rest obtained from reference TRBV7-8 and TRBJ2-7, is as follows: GAGVSQSPRYKVAKRGQDVALRCDPISGHVSLFWYQQALGQGPEFLTYFQNEAQLDKSGLPSDRFFAERPEGSVSTLKIQRTQQEDSAVYLCASSLVAGGIYEQYFGPGTRLTVT.

This clone has just a few counts. This sequence joins TRBV7-9 and TRBJ1-6; D is unresolved. Germline CDR1 reads SEHNR; CDR2 reads FQNEAQ (reference sequence). The CDR3 has 14 residues. Trimming removed 0 bases from V and 14 bases from J, with 14 bases in between. In DNA, the CDR3 is TGTGCCAGCAGCTTAGCGCTGGAAGGGAAAGCCCTCCACTTT. Its protein is CASSLALEGKALHF.

This chain links TRBV6-5 with TRBJ2-5; 8 bases are a match to TRBD2. The CDR3 sequence is 16 residues long. Germline-derived CDR1 and CDR2 are MNHEY and SVGAGI. With 0 bases clipped from V and 1 base from J, the junction kept 4 bases outside the gene matches. Here the CDR3 DNA reads TGTGCCAGCAGTTACTCCGGGAGGGGCCGCCAAGAGACCCAGTACTTC. Residues: CASSYSGRGRQETQYF.

The rearrangement joins TRBV7-2 to TRBJ1-6; 7 bases line up with TRBD1. V trimming: 2 bases; J trimming: 6 bases; junction bases outside the gene matches: 1. Germline CDR1 is SGHTA and CDR2 is FQGNSA. CDR3 length: 14 residues. As DNA, the CDR3 is TGTGCCAGCAGCTTACAGGGGGGTAATTCACCCCTCCACTTT. Translated: CASSLQGGNSPLHF.

This clone was seen just once. The chain links TRBV6-2 or TRBV6-3 to TRBJ2-7, with a tentative D call TRBD1 (6 bases). Germline V gene lookup returns CDR1 MNHEY and CDR2 SVGEGT. The CDR3 contains 13 residues. V was shortened by 2 bases and J by 3 bases, with 8 bases between the two germline ends. The CDR3 DNA is TGTGCCAGCAGTTACGGGGGACACTACGAGCAGTACTTC. It codes for CASSYGGHYEQYF.

J is TRBJ2-1 and V is TRBV30; TRBD2 matches 13 bases. The junction had 11 bases not matched to a gene; V was cut back by 1 base and J by 5 bases. The CDR3 is 18 residues long. Germline V gene data show CDR1 as GTSNPN and CDR2 as SVGIG (reference sequence). This CDR3 reads CAWSADGLAGDINNEQFF. The CDR3 DNA sequence: TGTGCCTGGAGTGCAGATGGACTAGCGGGGGACATTAACAATGAGCAGTTCTTC.

This chain links TRBV6-4 with TRBJ2-3, with a weak D call TRBD2 (6 bases). Germline values: CDR1 MRHNA, CDR2 SNTAGT. Trimming removed 3 bases from V and 0 bases from J, with 7 bases in between. This CDR3 is 14 amino acids long. The CDR3 sequence is CASSEGTSTDTQYF. In DNA, the CDR3 is TGTGCCAGCAGTGAGGGGACTAGCACAGATACGCAGTATTTT.

CDR3 sequence: CASSEFLNTEAFF. CDR3 sequence (DNA): TGTGCCAGCAGTGAATTCCTGAACACTGAAGCTTTCTTT. The chain uses TRBV25-1 and TRBJ1-1; the D is unclear. The CDR3 extends over 13 amino acids. The ends were cut back, 1 base at V and 0 bases at J, with 3 bases in the middle. The germline gives CDR1 MGHDK, CDR2 SYGVNS.

The gene calls are TRBV2 and TRBJ2-7; 7 bases map to TRBD1. This CDR3 has 12 residues. V lost 4 bases and J lost 4; bases outside the gene matches: 1. Germline loops: CDR1 SNHLY, CDR2 FYNNEI. CDR3 residues: CASSVQGYEQYV. DNA for the CDR3: TGTGCCAGCAGTGTACAGGGGTACGAGCAGTACGTC.

V usage is TRBV7-6 and J usage is TRBJ1-3; D possibly corresponds to TRBD1 (6 bases). The CDR3 is 15 residues long. Germline CDR1 SGHVS, CDR2 FNYEAQ. Trimming stripped 4 bases from V and 4 bases from J, with 14 bases between. DNA of the CDR3: TGTGCCAGCAGCTCGTACAGGGATCCCGGAAACACCATATATTTT. This translates into CASSSYRDPGNTIYF.

The V gene is TRBV6-6, the J gene TRBJ2-3; the D is unclear. The CDR3 runs 16 residues. The germline V gene has CDR1 MNHNY and CDR2 SVGAGI (reference sequence). V dropped 2 bases and J dropped 2 bases, with 14 bases sitting between them. CDR3 amino acids: CASSYGHDPATDTQYF. The CDR3 DNA reads TGTGCCAGCAGTTACGGCCACGATCCTGCCACAGATACGCAGTATTTT.

The chain joins TRBV7-2 to TRBJ2-3; 12 nucleotides line up with TRBD2. Unmatched junction bases numbered 4, after V lost 4 bases and J lost 8 bases. This CDR3 is built from 14 residues. The germline V gene has CDR1 SGHTA and CDR2 FQGNSA. The CDR3 DNA reads as TGTGCCAGCAGCTGGACTAGCGGGGAGGTTACGCAGTATTTT. It encodes CASSWTSGEVTQYF.

The chain is built from TRBV4-1 and TRBJ2-7; TRBD1 agrees at 9 bases. Trimming removed 0 bases from V and 7 bases from J; junction bases left unmatched: 7. The CDR3 runs to 15 residues. Germline V gene data show CDR1 as MGHRA and CDR2 as YSYEKL. The chain's CDR3 is CASSQDGQGFWEQYF. As DNA, the CDR3 is TGCGCCAGCAGCCAAGATGGACAGGGGTTCTGGGAGCAGTACTTC.

The V and J genes are TRBV19 and TRBJ1-5, with no clear D. V was clipped by 3 bases and J by 7 bases, with 10 bases between them. In germline, CDR1 is LNHDA, CDR2 SQIVND (reference sequence). This CDR3 is built from 13 residues. In DNA, the CDR3 is TGTGCCAGTAGTATCGGCATTCAACAGCCCCAGCATTTT. Its protein product is CASSIGIQQPQHF.

The rearrangement joins TRBV28 to TRBJ1-4; the D gene is possibly TRBD1 (6 bases). V was pared by 5 bases and J by 4 bases, with 11 bases between. Germline loops: CDR1 MDHEN, CDR2 SYDVKM. CDR3 length: 14 amino acids. CDR3 region: CASSPQGDNEKLFF. In DNA, the CDR3 is TGTGCCAGCAGTCCACAGGGCGATAATGAAAAACTGTTTTTT.

V gene TRBV7-2 combines with J gene TRBJ2-1; 11 bases line up with TRBD1. The CDR3 loop spans 15 amino acids. The germline V gene encodes CDR1 SGHTA and CDR2 FQGNSA. Germline trimming cut 3 bases from V and 4 bases from J; bases unmatched to any gene: 2. CDR3 amino acids: CASSLGQGDYNEQFF. In DNA form, the CDR3 reads TGTGCCAGCAGCTTGGGACAGGGGGATTACAATGAGCAGTTCTTC.

The chain links TRBV5-1 to TRBJ1-2; 10 bases agree with TRBD1. CDR3 size: 13 residues. Trimming removed 2 bases from V and 8 bases from J; junction bases left unmatched: 3. Germline V gene sequence: CDR1 SGHRS, CDR2 YFSETQ. In DNA, the CDR3 is TGCGCCAGCAGCTTCGGGACAGGGGTGGGCTACACCTTC. Translated: CASSFGTGVGYTF.

J is TRBJ1-5 and V is TRBV4-3, with D unclear. This CDR3 contains 15 residues. Deletions cut 5 bases from V and 4 bases from J, with 15 bases between. Germline assignment: CDR1 LGHNA and CDR2 YSLEER. The CDR3 protein is CASSYHWVANQPQHF. CDR3 DNA sequence: TGCGCCAGCAGCTACCATTGGGTTGCTAATCAGCCCCAGCATTTT.

The chain is built from TRBV27 and TRBJ1-2; weak D call: TRBD1 (5 bases). This CDR3 has 13 amino acids. In germline, CDR1 is MNHEY, CDR2 SMNVEV (reference sequence). The V and J ends lost 2 bases and 6 bases respectively, with 10 bases between them. For the CDR3, the DNA is TGTGCCAGCAGTTTACAGGGAAGGGATGGCTACACCTTC. It translates to CASSLQGRDGYTF.

This sequence joins TRBV9 and TRBJ1-2, with 8 bases matching TRBD1. This CDR3 contains 15 residues. In germline, CDR1 is SGDLS, CDR2 YYNGEE. V gave up 3 bases and J gave up 2 bases; unmatched junction bases: 6. The CDR3 DNA follows: TGTGCCAGCAGCGAAACGGACAGGGCCAACTATGGCTACACCTTC. Its translation is CASSETDRANYGYTF.

This clone has just one count. This may be a read error: a much more frequent sequence differs by one nucleotide. The CDR3 bases are TGTGCCAGCAGCTTCGGGGGGGGAAACACTGAAGCTTTCTTT. Its translation is CASSFGGGNTEAFF. V usage is TRBV11-3 and J usage is TRBJ1-1, with D perhaps TRBD1 (5 bases). Germline V gives CDR1 SGHNT, CDR2 YENEEA. CDR3 length: 14 residues. Trimming took off 3 bases at V and 2 bases at J, with 10 bases between the two ends.

The V call is TRBV6-2 or TRBV6-3, the J call TRBJ2-2; 9 bases map to TRBD2. The junction had 2 bases not matched to a gene; V was cut back by 2 bases and J by 1 base. Germline V gives CDR1 MNHEY, CDR2 SVGEGT. This CDR3 comprises 16 residues. The CDR3 sequence is CASSYPTSGNTGELFF. The CDR3 region has the DNA TGTGCCAGCAGTTACCCGACTAGCGGGAACACCGGGGAGCTGTTTTTT.

The chain recombines TRBV5-1 with TRBJ2-3; no definite D call. This CDR3 is built from 14 residues. CDR1 is SGHRS, CDR2 YFSETQ, per germline. V lost 0 bases and J lost 5, with 10 bases in between. The CDR3: CASSLVARQDTQYF. Written as DNA, the CDR3 is TGCGCCAGCAGCTTGGTAGCTAGACAAGATACGCAGTATTTT.